Listed below are T cell receptor beta chains from one sample, sequenced in a study of technical replicates of blood from a handful of donors. The repertoire was sequenced with immunoSEQ multiplex PCR; TCRdb's copy has only in-frame clones and lacks some. Altogether 74,000 or so clones are present, around 90% being singletons, with the ten largest covering under 0.5%. The specimen sequenced was T cells isolated from PBMCs. These receptors were taken from a human donor in good health. CDR3s include the opening cysteine and the closing phenylalanine or tryptophan. A D gene is named only where the DNA matches it firmly. Expanded clones get a size class; other rows say once, few or many, or leave the size out.

. | . | TRBJ2-5 | TRBV18 | TGTGCCAGCTCACCAGAGCAGACCCAGTACTTC | CASSPEQTQYF
. | once | TRBJ1-3 | TRBV7-8 | TGTGCCAGCAGCTTCGATAGCTCTGGAAACACCATATATTTT | CASSFDSSGNTIYF
TRBD1 | once | TRBJ2-1 | TRBV11-3 | TGTGCCAGCAGCTCGCGACAGGGGGCCTACAATGAGCAGTTCTTC | CASSSRQGAYNEQFF
. | once | TRBJ2-1 | TRBV19 | TGTGCCAGTAGTAGAGAAATTTCTCGGGGCAATGAGCAGTTCTTC | CASSREISRGNEQFF
TRBD1 | . | TRBJ2-7 | TRBV9 | TGTGCCAGCAGCGTAAGAGACAGGGGATACGAGCAGTACTTC | CASSVRDRGYEQYF
. | once | TRBJ2-1 | TRBV25-1 | TGTGCCAGCAGTGTACCAGGGATTAATGAGCAGTTCTTC | CASSVPGINEQFF
TRBD2 | . | TRBJ2-7 | TRBV6-4 | TGTGCCAGCAGTCTCCTAGCGGGGGGATCCTACGAGCAGTACTTC | CASSLLAGGSYEQYF
. | . | TRBJ2-7 | TRBV6-5 | TGTGCCAGCAGTTACTCGAGCGGGACAAACAACTACGAGCAGTACTTC | CASSYSSGTNNYEQYF
. | . | TRBJ1-1 | TRBV27 | TGTGCCAGCAGTTTCGGGGGAATGAACACTGAAGCTTTCTTT | CASSFGGMNTEAFF
. | . | TRBJ1-1 | TRBV10-2 | TGCGCCCCCTTGGGGGGACTCCCGAACACTGAAGCTTTCTTT | CAPLGGLPNTEAFF
TRBD1 | . | TRBJ2-3 | TRBV2 | TGTGCCAGCACCCCAAGTGCGGACAGGGGCACAGATACGCAGTATTTT | CASTPSADRGTDTQYF
TRBD2 | . | TRBJ2-5 | TRBV9 | TGTGCCAGCAGCGTAGCTATGGGAGGGTACGAGACCCAGTACTTC | CASSVAMGGYETQYF
TRBD1 | . | TRBJ2-7 | TRBV6-1 | TGTGCCAGCAGGGGGACAGGGGGACCCTACGAGCAGTACTTC | CASRGTGGPYEQYF
. | . | TRBJ2-2 | TRBV7-6 | TGTGCCAGCAGCCTTACCGGGGCCCCGGGGGTCACCGGGGAGCTGTTTTTT | CASSLTGAPGVTGELFF
. | . | TRBJ1-2 | TRBV4-3 | TGCGCCAGCAGCCAAGGATTAGGGACACAAGGAGGCTACACCTTC | CASSQGLGTQGGYTF
. | . | TRBJ2-1 | TRBV15 | TGTGCCACCAGCAGAGTAATAGGCAGGGTCAATGAGCAGTTCTTC | CATSRVIGRVNEQFF
TRBD1 | . | TRBJ1-5 | TRBV27 | TGTGCCAGCAGTCCAGGGGGCTTTCAAAATCAGCCCCAGCATTTT | CASSPGGFQNQPQHF
TRBD2 | . | TRBJ2-1 | TRBV19 | TGTGCCAGTAGTTACCGGGAGGCCGTTTACAATGAGCAGTTCTTC | CASSYREAVYNEQFF
TRBD1 | . | TRBJ2-5 | TRBV6-5 | TGTGCCAGCAGTTACTCTCTACAGGGGGCGGGAGAGACCCAGTACTTC | CASSYSLQGAGETQYF
. | . | TRBJ2-1 | TRBV5-1 | TGCGCCAGCAGCTGGGGGCTTCCCCTTGGAGGGAGGGACTACAATGAGCAGTTCTTC | CASSWGLPLGGRDYNEQFF
TRBD2 | . | TRBJ2-2 | TRBV11-3 | TGTGCCAGCAGCTTACTAGCGGGAGCTCTCGGGGAGCTGTTTTTT | CASSLLAGALGELFF
. | . | TRBJ2-3 | TRBV7-2 | TGTGCCAGCAGCCCCCTTGCGGAGGGAACAGATACGCAGTATTTT | CASSPLAEGTDTQYF
TRBD1 | . | TRBJ2-5 | TRBV10-2 | TGCGCCAGCTATCCGGGACAGGGCTCTGGGGAGACCCAGTACTTC | CASYPGQGSGETQYF
. | . | TRBJ1-4 | TRBV15 | TGTGCCACCAGCCCACAGGTCGCAACTAATGAAAAACTGTTTTTT | CATSPQVATNEKLFF
. | . | TRBJ1-1 | TRBV18 | TGTGCCAGCTCACCCCCTATGAACACTGAAGCTTTCTTT | CASSPPMNTEAFF
TRBD1 | . | TRBJ2-1 | TRBV27 | TGTGCCAGCGGATGGACAGGGGTAACCCCGGCGGGATGGTTCTTC | CASGWTGVTPAGWFF
TRBD2 | . | TRBJ2-5 | TRBV7-2 | TGTGCCAGCAGCTTAGCGAGCGGGAGTAAGGCGGAGACCCAGTACTTC | CASSLASGSKAETQYF
. | . | TRBJ2-7 | TRBV6-5 | TGTGCCAGCAGTTATGAGGGTGTCCCCTACGAGCAGTACTTC | CASSYEGVPYEQYF
TRBD1 | . | TRBJ1-5 | TRBV6-5 | TGTGCCAGCAGTTACAGAACAGGGGGCAATCAGCCCCAGCATTTT | CASSYRTGGNQPQHF
TRBD1 | . | TRBJ1-1 | TRBV28 | TGTGCCAGCAGCCTAAAGACAGGGAAGCCCAACACTGAAGCTTTCTTT | CASSLKTGKPNTEAFF
. | . | TRBJ1-5 | TRBV11-3 | TGTGCCAGCAGCTATTCGGGGTCCCATCAGCCCCAGCATTTT | CASSYSGSHQPQHF
. | . | TRBJ1-5 | TRBV19 | TGTGCCAGTAGTGTCCGGGACACTAATCAGCCCCAGCATTTT | CASSVRDTNQPQHF